This TCR beta chain was captured in a study of cytomegalovirus exposure and HLA in healthy donors. Concerning this clone itself: Antigen specificity is unknown.

PCR amplification relied on 60 Vbeta primers (plus 13 Jbeta primers). TCRdb's table, derived via immunoSEQ multiplex PCR, lists solely in-frame clones and lacks some. Of about 140,000 clones listed, just under 80% were seen once; the top ten hold approximately 4.8%. Study-wide findings and caveats: TCR association rates varied by HLA locus in a later analysis, with DRB1 highest and HLA-C lowest. Accurate predictions that matched the HLA-A and HLA-B alleles of most subjects were reportedly made from TCR beta sequences.

The germline gives CDR1 MNHEY, CDR2 SMNVEV (reference sequence). The CDR3 runs to 13 residues. The receptor comes from a man in his thirties or forties in good health. The chain employs TRBV27 and TRBJ2-5; 7 nucleotides match TRBD1. The J call may be incorrect, as the DNA end agrees better with TRBJ2-7. Input material: PBMCs. Here the CDR3 reads CASKGQDPYEQYF. CDR3 in DNA: TGTGCCAGCAAAGGACAGGACCCCTACGAGCAGTACTTC.